This TCR beta chain was found in a study of regulatory T cells in long-lasting Graves disease. The study's findings and limits: Persistent disease exhibited a predilection for TRBV28, TRBJ1-2 and TRBJ2-5. Lower TCR diversity characterized persistent Graves' patients relative to newly diagnosed patients.

Relying on iRepertoire HTBI primers and Arm-PCR of CDR3 regions, the team built TCR beta libraries. TCRdb reanalysed the multiplex PCR reads using MiXCR and keeps one entry per CDR3 protein. This sample has about 440,000 distinct CDR3 sequences; less than 20% occur once, and the top ten carry 20% to 25%. This clonotype was counted at least ten times. Its antigen is still unknown. This CDR3 contains 18 residues. Trimming stripped 3 bases from V and 2 bases from J, with 23 bases between. Germline CDR1 and CDR2: MDHEN and SYDVKM. Time point described: newly diagnosed GD, antithyroid drugs for less than 3 months. Following extraction of RNA from PBMCs, that RNA was used to make the TCR library. The peripheral blood volume drawn was around 10 milliliters, and it was collected into EDTA tubes. This same sample was also part of a study on T cells in Graves' hyperthyroidism and ophthalmopathy.

This receptor was obtained from a woman between 18 and 29 years old with Graves disease. The J gene is TRBJ2-7, the V gene TRBV28, with D perhaps matching TRBD1 or TRBD2 (6 bases each). This sample comprised peripheral blood mononuclear cells (PBMCs), obtained at new diagnosis, from a patient treated with antithyroid drugs. CDR3 sequence: CASSFRIKGGNPTYEQYF. Here the CDR3 DNA reads TGTGCCAGCAGTTTTAGAATCAAGGGGGGAAACCCAACCTACGAGCAGTACTTC.